Listed here are 25 T cell receptor beta chains from one sample, sequenced in a study of CD8 T cells in ankylosing spondylitis. A single record per CDR3 protein comes from TCRdb applying MiXCR to the 5' RACE reads. The sample lists 50,000 to 70,000 distinct CDR3 sequences; over 5% were seen once. Sequenced sample: synovial fluid, either unsorted or a sorted T cell fraction (not recorded which). The receptors stem from a male donor with ankylosing spondylitis.

This clonotype was found many times. J is TRBJ2-2 and V is TRBV29-1, with 7 nucleotides matching TRBD1. CDR1 SQVTM and CDR2 ANQGSEA come from the germline V gene. V lost 0 bases to trimming and J lost 7 bases; unmatched junction nucleotides: 5. This CDR3 comprises 14 residues. CDR3 region: CSVEEGQLVGELFF. The CDR3 DNA reads as TGCAGCGTTGAAGAGGGACAGCTAGTCGGGGAGCTGTTTTTT.

This clonotype was seen repeatedly, ten times or more. The rearrangement joins TRBV30 to TRBJ2-7; 11 bases are shared with TRBD2. The CDR3 contains 14 residues. V lost 5 bases, J lost 3 bases, and 6 bases stayed unmatched. CDR1 and CDR2 from the germline V gene are GTSNPN and SVGIG (reference sequence). Here the CDR3 reads CAWGPGLAVYEQYF. The DNA for the CDR3 is TGTGCCTGGGGTCCGGGACTAGCGGTCTACGAGCAGTACTTC.

Many counts were recorded for this clonotype. CDR3 nucleotides: TGCAGCGTTGAATTGGGGTCAACTAATGAAAAACTGTTTTTT. This translates into CSVELGSTNEKLFF. The gene calls are TRBV29-1 and TRBJ1-4; D not certain. Germline V gene data show CDR1 as SQVTM and CDR2 as ANQGSEA. The CDR3 length is 14 residues. V shed 2 bases and J shed 0 bases, with 7 bases lying between them.

This clonotype was seen more than once but under ten times. V gene TRBV20-1 combines with J gene TRBJ1-5; D possibly corresponds to TRBD1 (6 bases). Germline CDR1 and CDR2: DFQATT and SNEGSKA (reference sequence). The CDR3 extends over 13 amino acids. V shed 5 bases and J shed 5 bases, with 13 bases lying between them. The chain's CDR3 is CSAQTGLDQPQHF. DNA of the CDR3: TGCAGTGCTCAAACAGGGCTAGATCAGCCCCAGCATTTT.

This clonotype showed up many times. J is TRBJ1-6 and V is TRBV12-3 or TRBV12-4; maybe TRBD1 (5 bases). The CDR3 runs 16 residues. The V gene lost 2 bases and the J gene lost 10 bases, with 18 bases spanning the gap. CDR3 protein: CASSLFTGAMRSPLHF. The CDR3, as DNA: TGTGCCAGCAGTTTATTTACAGGAGCCATGCGGTCACCCCTCCACTTT.

The table lists this clonotype with many counts. The chain is built from TRBV7-3 and TRBJ2-2; 8 bases match TRBD1. Germline CDR1 SGHTA, CDR2 FQGTGA. V lost 1 base to trimming and J lost 2 bases; unmatched junction nucleotides: 15. CDR3 size: 20 residues. CDR3 bases: TGTGCCAGCAGCTTAAGAAATTTACTAACAGGGGGTCCCAACACCGGGGAGCTGTTTTTT. Its protein is CASSLRNLLTGGPNTGELFF.

This clonotype was observed at least ten times. J is TRBJ1-1 and V is TRBV18, with D possibly TRBD1 on 5 matching bases. This CDR3 has 15 residues. Trimming stripped 1 base from V and 4 bases from J, with 13 bases between. Germline-derived CDR1 and CDR2 are KGHSH and LQKENI. The CDR3: CASSPRQLQGTEAFF. The CDR3, as DNA: TGTGCCAGCTCACCACGGCAGCTGCAGGGCACTGAAGCTTTCTTT.

This clonotype has just a few counts. The rearrangement uses TRBV12-3 or TRBV12-4 and TRBJ2-1, with 7 bases matching TRBD1. Trimming removed 1 base from V and 9 bases from J; junction bases left unmatched: 6. This CDR3 spans 14 amino acids. The CDR3 protein is CASSLGGWTGEQFF. For the CDR3, the DNA is TGTGCCAGCAGTTTAGGCGGCTGGACAGGTGAGCAGTTCTTC.

The chain couples TRBV27 to TRBJ2-7; a weak D match, TRBD1 (7 bases). This CDR3 has 15 amino acids. Germline values: CDR1 MNHEY, CDR2 SMNVEV (reference sequence). Between the trimmed V and J ends, which lost 6 bases and 4 bases, there was a span of 19 bases. DNA for the CDR3: TGTGCCAGCAGGCAAGGGGGCCGTCGGGGGTACGAGCAGTACTTC. Translation: CASRQGGRRGYEQYF.

To note about this clonotype: Compared with germline, one end of the junction differs, possibly owing to a read error. This sequence joins TRBV18 and TRBJ2-7; D is unclear. The germline CDR1 and CDR2 sequences are KGHSH and LQKENI. The CDR3 consists of 13 residues. As DNA, the CDR3 is TGTGCCAGCTCCCCACAGAGATCCTACGAGCAGTACTTC. It yields the protein CASSPQRSYEQYF.

In its sample, this clonotype was seen many times. The rearrangement links TRBV7-3 to TRBJ1-1; a weak D match, TRBD1 (5 bases). Germline-derived CDR1 and CDR2 are SGHTA and FQGTGA. The CDR3 spans 13 residues. The V and J ends lost 1 base and 5 bases respectively, with 8 bases between them. The CDR3: CASSLMEGTEAFF. The CDR3 region has the DNA TGTGCCAGCAGCTTAATGGAGGGGACTGAAGCTTTCTTT.

There are many counts of this clonotype. This chain connects TRBV7-3 to TRBJ2-4, with D perhaps matching TRBD1 (5 bases). From germline, CDR1 is SGHTA and CDR2 FQGTGA. This CDR3 is 14 amino acids long. Trimming pared 5 bases from V and 8 bases from J, leaving 16 bases between. CDR3 sequence: CASSPQNRLDIQYF. CDR3 nucleotides: TGTGCCAGCAGCCCGCAAAACAGGTTGGACATTCAGTACTTC.

This clonotype was counted a few times. The rearrangement uses TRBV11-3 and TRBJ2-5, with D perhaps being TRBD1 or TRBD2 (5 bases each). Germline values: CDR1 SGHNT, CDR2 YENEEA. This CDR3 spans 14 amino acids. Trimming removed 5 bases at V and 2 bases at J, with 12 bases between. The CDR3 loop is CASSPGQGQETQYF. The CDR3 DNA reads as TGTGCCAGCAGCCCGGGGCAGGGTCAAGAGACCCAGTACTTC.

This clonotype came up many times. The chain joins TRBV27 to TRBJ2-7, with 9 bases that match TRBD2. This CDR3 spans 14 amino acids. V dropped 5 bases and J dropped 4; count of bases not matched to a gene: 6. The germline V gene encodes CDR1 MNHEY and CDR2 SMNVEV (reference sequence). The CDR3 spells CASSLRLAEYEQYF. CDR3 in DNA: TGTGCCAGCAGTCTAAGACTAGCGGAGTACGAGCAGTACTTC.

This clonotype was counted many times. The gene calls are TRBV24-1 and TRBJ2-1; TRBD2 aligns across 11 bases. This CDR3 is built from 12 residues. Germline values: CDR1 KGHDR, CDR2 SFDVKD. V lost 7 bases to trimming and J lost 16 bases; unmatched junction nucleotides: 8. DNA of the CDR3: TGTGCCACCAGCTCTAGCGGGAGGACGCATTTCTTC. It specifies CATSSSGRTHFF.

This chain links TRBV19 with TRBJ1-5; D gene uncertain. Per the germline V gene, CDR1 is LNHDA and CDR2 is SQIVND (reference sequence). V lost 5 bases and J 4 bases, leaving 9 bases between the germline ends. The CDR3 has 13 amino acids. The CDR3 region has the DNA TGTGCCAGTAGTTTCGGGGTTAATCAGCCCCAGCATTTT. It codes for CASSFGVNQPQHF.

This clonotype has ten or more counts. The chain employs TRBV20-1 and TRBJ2-3; D tentatively fits TRBD1 or TRBD2 (5 bases each). This CDR3 is 15 amino acids long. CDR1 and CDR2 (germline): DFQATT, SNEGSKA (reference sequence). The germline V and J ends were trimmed by 6 bases and 0 bases, with 16 bases remaining between them. This chain's CDR3 is CSAEGRASSTDTQYF. In DNA, the CDR3 is TGCAGTGCCGAGGGGCGGGCATCTAGCACAGATACGCAGTATTTT.

The sample holds a few counts of this clonotype. This sequence joins TRBV20-1 and TRBJ2-7; maybe TRBD2 (6 bases). This CDR3 has 14 residues. Germline V gene lookup returns CDR1 DFQATT and CDR2 SNEGSKA (reference sequence). The V end lost 5 bases, the J end lost 3 bases, and 17 bases lay between the germline ends. The CDR3 DNA is TGCAGTGCTTGGGTAGCGGAGGGTCTCTACGAGCAGTACTTC. The encoded protein is CSAWVAEGLYEQYF.

This clonotype was counted only a few times. V usage is TRBV28 and J usage is TRBJ1-6; the match to TRBD1 covers 7 bases. This CDR3 is 16 amino acids long. Unmatched junction bases numbered 10, after V lost 3 bases and J lost 8 bases. CDR1 is MDHEN and CDR2 is SYDVKM in the germline V gene. DNA for the CDR3: TGTGCCAGCAGTTTCTATGGGACCCAGGGGGATTCACCCCTCCACTTT. It codes for CASSFYGTQGDSPLHF.

This clonotype was observed many times. The V call is TRBV29-1, the J call TRBJ2-1; the match to TRBD1 covers 9 bases. The germline V gene encodes CDR1 SQVTM and CDR2 ANQGSEA. The CDR3 has 11 amino acids. With 7 bases clipped from V and 11 bases from J, the junction kept 6 bases outside the gene matches. The CDR3 coding sequence is TGCAGCGAACAACAGGGGGCGAAGCAGTTCTTC. Translated: CSEQQGAKQFF.

This clonotype appeared many times. The chain links TRBV29-1 to TRBJ2-3; tentatively, D is TRBD2 (6 bases). Trimming removed 4 bases at V and 4 bases at J, with 15 bases between. Germline loops: CDR1 SQVTM, CDR2 ANQGSEA. The CDR3 length is 14 residues. The CDR3: CSVVGRGTPDTQYF. In nucleotides, the CDR3 is TGCAGCGTTGTCGGGCGCGGGACCCCAGATACGCAGTATTTT.

V is TRBV7-2 and J is TRBJ1-3; D is unresolved. The CDR3 extends over 15 amino acids. Trimming cost V 2 bases and J 4 bases, with 12 bases left between them. Germline CDR1 reads SGHTA; CDR2 reads FQGNSA. CDR3 in DNA: TGTGCCAGCAGCTTAAATTCTGGGCCCGGAAACACCATATATTTT. This translates into CASSLNSGPGNTIYF.

This clonotype was seen only a few times. V gene TRBV5-1 combines with J gene TRBJ2-7; TRBD2 aligns across 8 bases. V trimming: 3 bases; J trimming: 3 bases; junction bases outside the gene matches: 17. Germline V lookup: CDR1 SGHRS, CDR2 YFSETQ. This CDR3 is 18 amino acids long. This chain's CDR3 is CASSSRSRLALNRYEQYF. The CDR3 DNA reads as TGCGCCAGCAGCTCCCGTTCCCGACTAGCGCTTAATCGCTACGAGCAGTACTTC.

This chain links TRBV18 with TRBJ2-7; weak D call: TRBD2 (5 bases). CDR1 and CDR2 (germline): KGHSH, LQKENI. V was pared by 2 bases and J by 3 bases, with 8 bases between. CDR3 length: 13 residues. CDR3 protein: CASSPSGNYEQYF. DNA for the CDR3: TGTGCCAGCTCACCATCGGGGAACTACGAGCAGTACTTC.

This clonotype showed up many times. V gene TRBV6-1 combines with J gene TRBJ2-7; 9 positions match TRBD2. The CDR3 runs to 15 residues. Germline V gene data show CDR1 as MNHNS and CDR2 as SASEGT. Losses at the gene ends were 4 bases for V and 4 bases for J; bases not matched to a gene: 8. This chain's CDR3 is CASSVLAGSVYEQYF. The CDR3 bases are TGTGCCAGCAGTGTTCTAGCGGGGTCGGTTTACGAGCAGTACTTC.